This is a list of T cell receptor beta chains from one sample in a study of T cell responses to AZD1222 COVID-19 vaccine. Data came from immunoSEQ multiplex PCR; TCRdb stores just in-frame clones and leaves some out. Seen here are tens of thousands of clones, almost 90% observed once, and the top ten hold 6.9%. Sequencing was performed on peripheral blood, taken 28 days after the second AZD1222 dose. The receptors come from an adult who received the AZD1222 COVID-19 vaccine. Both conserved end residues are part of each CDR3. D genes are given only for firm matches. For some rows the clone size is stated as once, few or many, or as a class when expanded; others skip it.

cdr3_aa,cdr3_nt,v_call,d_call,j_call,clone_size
CASSKQGLAGSSYNEQFF,TGTGCCAGTAGTAAACAAGGACTAGCGGGAAGCTCCTACAATGAGCAGTTCTTC,TRBV19,TRBD2,TRBJ2-1,-
CASSPNRGGTEAFF,TGTGCCAGCAGCCCGAACAGGGGAGGCACTGAAGCTTTCTTT,TRBV7-6,TRBD1,TRBJ1-1,-
CASSLAGEDEQYF,TGTGCCAGCAGCTTAGCGGGAGAGGACGAGCAGTACTTC,TRBV7-9,-,TRBJ2-7,-
CASSAGTANEKLFF,TGTGCCAGCAGCGCCGGGACAGCTAATGAAAAACTGTTTTTT,TRBV13,TRBD1,TRBJ1-4,-
CASSRQGFSTEAFF,TGTGCCAGCAGTCGACAGGGTTTTAGCACTGAAGCTTTCTTT,TRBV28,TRBD1,TRBJ1-1,-
CASSRGMNTEAFF,TGTGCCAGCAGCCGGGGGATGAACACTGAAGCTTTCTTT,TRBV12-3/TRBV12-4,-,TRBJ1-1,-
CASSWTGLDEQFF,TGCGCCAGCAGCTGGACAGGGCTCGATGAGCAGTTCTTC,TRBV5-1,TRBD1,TRBJ2-1,-
CASSLGHNEQYF,TGTGCCAGCAGCTTAGGGCACAACGAGCAGTACTTC,TRBV7-9,-,TRBJ2-7,-
CASSPRGSEQYF,TGTGCCAGCTCACCAAGAGGGAGCGAGCAGTACTTC,TRBV18,-,TRBJ2-7,-
CASSPPSGRVADTQYF,TGTGCCAGCAGCCCTCCTAGCGGGAGGGTTGCAGATACGCAGTATTTT,TRBV11-2,TRBD2,TRBJ2-3,-
CASSQTSGRAYNEQFF,TGTGCCAGCAGCCAAACTAGCGGGAGGGCCTACAATGAGCAGTTCTTC,TRBV7-9,TRBD2,TRBJ2-1,-
CASSHPKGQGTSTQYF,TGCGCCAGCAGCCACCCAAAGGGACAGGGGACCTCTACGCAGTATTTT,TRBV4-1,TRBD1,TRBJ2-3,-
CASSVVVEGKAFF,TGTGCCAGCAGCGTAGTAGTGGAAGGCAAAGCTTTCTTT,TRBV9,-,TRBJ1-1,-
CASSESIITEAFF,TGCGCCAGCAGTGAGTCAATCATAACCGAAGCTTTCTTT,TRBV10-1,-,TRBJ1-1,-
CATTPGQGRTGELFF,TGTGCCACTACCCCGGGACAGGGAAGAACCGGGGAGCTGTTTTTT,TRBV27,TRBD1,TRBJ2-2,-
CASSPFQDGAPQHF,TGTGCCAGCAGTCCCTTCCAGGATGGTGCGCCCCAGCATTTT,TRBV6-5,-,TRBJ1-5,-
CASRVGTEAFF,TGCGCCAGCAGGGTGGGCACTGAAGCTTTCTTT,TRBV5-1,-,TRBJ1-1,few
CASSQWRDSYNEQFF,TGCGCCAGCAGCCAATGGAGGGATTCCTACAATGAGCAGTTCTTC,TRBV4-1,-,TRBJ2-1,-
CASSVGIGTGGEKLFF,TGTGCCAGCAGTGTGGGCATCGGGACAGGGGGAGAAAAACTGTTTTTT,TRBV6-1,TRBD1,TRBJ1-4,-
CASSPQGEKNEKLFF,TGTGCCAGCTCACCACAGGGGGAGAAAAATGAAAAACTGTTTTTT,TRBV18,-,TRBJ1-4,-